The 25 T cell receptor beta chains listed next were all sequenced from one sample in a study of blood T cell repertoires in COVID-19. Profiling relied on immunoSEQ multiplex PCR, and the TCRdb table lists in-frame clones only, not all of them. The data contain 70,000 or so clones, around 80% of them singletons. The material sequenced was peripheral blood. Every receptor here comes from a human donor in a cohort sampled during active COVID-19.

The chain couples TRBV30 to TRBJ2-7; 12 positions match TRBD2. V was pared by 4 bases and J by 4 bases, with 8 bases of the junction left unmatched. The CDR3 loop spans 15 amino acids. CDR1 and CDR2 from the germline V gene are GTSNPN and SVGIG (reference sequence). The chain's CDR3 is CAWIPGLAGRYEQYF. Here the CDR3 DNA reads TGTGCCTGGATACCTGGACTAGCGGGAAGATACGAGCAGTACTTC.

This sequence joins TRBV4-3 and TRBJ2-3; no firm D call. Germline V gene sequence: CDR1 LGHNA, CDR2 YSLEER. V was shortened by 1 base and J by 2 bases, with 10 bases between the two germline ends. The CDR3 is 15 amino acids. The CDR3 coding sequence is TGCGCCAGCAGCCAAGGTGGCACCAACACAGATACGCAGTATTTT. Its protein product is CASSQGGTNTDTQYF.

This clone has only a few counts. The V and J genes are TRBV18 and TRBJ2-7; 9 nucleotides agree with TRBD1. Looked up from germline, CDR1 is KGHSH and CDR2 is LQKENI. J lost 7 bases, V lost 5 bases, and 9 bases had no gene match. The CDR3 runs to 14 residues. The CDR3 bases are TGTGCCAGCTCAGGGGACAGGGTAGGAGGGGAGCAGTACTTC. This translates into CASSGDRVGGEQYF.

This clone was picked up a small number of times. The chain recombines TRBV6-2 or TRBV6-3 with TRBJ2-3; D not certain. The CDR3 totals 13 residues. The germline gives CDR1 MNHEY, CDR2 SVGEGT. V was trimmed by 4 bases and J by 2 bases, leaving 7 bases between them. The CDR3, as DNA: TGTGCCAGCAGTTCGTCACTCACAGATACGCAGTATTTT. It encodes CASSSSLTDTQYF.

The CDR3: CASSVGTSGSTDTQYF. CDR3 nucleotide sequence: TGTGCCAGCAGCGTCGGGACTAGCGGGAGCACAGATACGCAGTATTTT. The chain uses TRBV5-4 and TRBJ2-3, with 12 bases lining up with TRBD2. The germline V gene has CDR1 SGHNT and CDR2 YYREEE (reference sequence). The V segment lost 4 bases and the J segment 0 bases; nucleotides outside the gene matches: 3. The CDR3 is 16 amino acids.

This clone was found many times. The J gene is TRBJ2-7, the V gene TRBV29-1; the D gene is possibly TRBD2 (6 bases). This CDR3 has 16 residues. Germline lookup yields CDR1 SQVTM and CDR2 ANQGSEA. Trimming removed 6 bases at V and 1 base at J, with 22 bases between. The CDR3 spells CSVRPTGRSNSYEQYF. The CDR3, as DNA: TGCAGCGTCCGCCCAACCGGGAGAAGTAATTCCTACGAGCAGTACTTC.

This clone was seen only a few times. CDR3 amino acids: CASKSPQGGRAGYTF. Written as DNA, the CDR3 is TGTGCCAGCAAATCCCCCCAGGGCGGTAGGGCGGGCTACACCTTC. The V gene is TRBV2, the J gene TRBJ1-2, with a possible D match to TRBD1 (5 bases). The CDR3 consists of 15 residues. Trimming cost V 7 bases and J 8 bases, with 23 bases left between them. Per germline, CDR1 SNHLY and CDR2 FYNNEI.

This chain links TRBV7-3 with TRBJ2-7; D remains unclear. V was shortened by 0 bases and J by 0 bases, with 6 bases between the two germline ends. The CDR3 covers 14 residues. From germline, CDR1 is SGHTA and CDR2 FQGTGA. CDR3 amino acids: CASSLTASSYEQYF. Here the CDR3 DNA reads TGTGCCAGCAGCTTAACGGCTTCCTCCTACGAGCAGTACTTC.

This clone was observed once. The V and J genes are TRBV18 and TRBJ1-1; maybe TRBD1 (6 bases). CDR3 length: 15 residues. Germline CDR1 reads KGHSH; CDR2 reads LQKENI. Trimming stripped 2 bases from V and 4 bases from J, with 14 bases between. The DNA for the CDR3 is TGTGCCAGCTCACCAACACAGGGCGGGGGCACTGAAGCTTTCTTT. This translates into CASSPTQGGGTEAFF.

The rearrangement links TRBV7-2 to TRBJ2-7; the D gene is possibly TRBD2 (7 bases). CDR1 and CDR2 (germline): SGHTA, FQGNSA. The CDR3 has 15 amino acids. The V end lost 5 bases, the J end lost 2 bases, and 16 bases lay between the germline ends. The CDR3: CASSPEGGFPYEQYF. The CDR3 nucleotides read TGTGCCAGCAGCCCAGAGGGGGGGTTTCCCTACGAGCAGTACTTC. The complete variable domain, with remaining parts taken from reference TRBV7-2 and TRBJ2-7, reads GAGVSQSPSNKVTEKGKDVELRCDPISGHTALYWYRQSLGQGLEFLIYFQGNSAPDKSGLPSDRFSAERTGGSVSTLTIQRTQQEDSAVYLCASSPEGGFPYEQYFGPGTRLTVT.

In its sample, this clone was seen a few times. The chain carries TRBV19 and TRBJ2-7, with a weak D call TRBD1 (5 bases). This CDR3 has 16 residues. V was pared by 10 bases and J by 1 base, with 23 bases between. Germline CDR1 and CDR2: LNHDA and SQIVND (reference sequence). For the CDR3, the DNA is TGTGCCACCTCCCCCACCGCAGGGCCGACTTCCTACGAGCAGTACTTC. Amino acids: CATSPTAGPTSYEQYF.

This clone is a singleton in its sample. J is TRBJ2-1 and V is TRBV19, with 13 bases identical to TRBD2. With V trimmed by 6 bases and J by 6 bases, 8 bases remained unmatched. Germline CDR1 and CDR2: LNHDA and SQIVND (reference sequence). This CDR3 region has 16 residues. For the CDR3, the DNA is TGTGCCAGTAGAACCTGGACTAGCGGGAGTTCCAATGAGCAGTTCTTC. This encodes CASRTWTSGSSNEQFF.

This chain uses TRBV6-1 with TRBJ2-1; D is ambiguous. The CDR3 contains 15 residues. CDR1 MNHNS and CDR2 SASEGT come from the germline V gene. V gave up 1 base and J gave up 0 bases, with 7 bases separating them. The CDR3 DNA reads TGTGCCAGCAGTGAAGGTACAAGCTCCTACAATGAGCAGTTCTTC. It encodes CASSEGTSSYNEQFF.

This clone has a single count. The chain links TRBV3-1 (or the pseudogene TRBV3-2) to TRBJ2-3, with 8 bases identical to TRBD2. Trimming removed 4 bases from V and 6 bases from J; junction bases left unmatched: 6. Germline CDR1 and CDR2: LGHDT and YNNKEL (reference sequence). This CDR3 is built from 14 residues. Here the CDR3 reads CASSLGLVTDTQYF. In DNA, the CDR3 is TGTGCCAGCAGCCTGGGACTAGTCACCGATACGCAGTATTTT.

This chain joins TRBV7-2 and TRBJ1-1; maybe TRBD1 (5 bases). The V end was cut by 1 base, the J end by 4 bases, with 7 bases between. The CDR3 sequence is 13 residues long. The germline CDR1 and CDR2 sequences are SGHTA and FQGNSA. This CDR3 reads CASSLDGGTEAFF. Here the CDR3 DNA reads TGTGCCAGCAGCTTAGACGGGGGCACTGAAGCTTTCTTT.

The J gene is TRBJ2-1, the V gene TRBV11-1; 12 positions agree with TRBD2. The CDR3 length is 17 residues. The V segment lost 0 bases and the J segment 5 bases; nucleotides outside the gene matches: 5. The germline gives CDR1 SGHAT, CDR2 FQDESV (reference sequence). The DNA for the CDR3 is TGTGCCAGCAGCTTAGCCGATAGGACTAGCGGGAACAATGAGCAGTTCTTC. Translation gives CASSLADRTSGNNEQFF.

This chain uses TRBV4-3 with TRBJ1-6, with D unclear. Germline CDR1 reads LGHNA; CDR2 reads YSLEER. The CDR3 length is 15 residues. V was cut by 0 bases and J by 5 bases, with 8 bases left in between. This CDR3 is CASSQDRLDNSPLHF. The CDR3 nucleotides are TGCGCCAGCAGCCAAGATAGACTTGATAATTCACCCCTCCACTTT.

This sequence joins TRBV6-8 and TRBJ2-7, with 10 bases aligning to TRBD2. The germline CDR1 and CDR2 sequences are MNHGY and SAAAGT. This CDR3 region has 16 residues. V was clipped by 2 bases and J by 0 bases; unmatched bases: 4. The CDR3 nucleotides are TGTGCCAGCAGTTACCCGACTAGCGGGCCCTCCTACGAGCAGTACTTC. Encoded protein: CASSYPTSGPSYEQYF.

The rearrangement uses TRBV7-8 and TRBJ2-7; 11 positions match TRBD2. V shed 5 bases and J 1 base; nucleotides not matched to a gene: 4. Germline CDR1 reads SGHVS; CDR2 reads FQNEAQ. The CDR3 runs to 15 residues. Here the CDR3 reads CASSPRTSGSYEQYF. As DNA, the CDR3 is TGTGCCAGCAGCCCAAGGACTAGCGGGTCCTACGAGCAGTACTTC.

The rearrangement uses TRBV11-2 and TRBJ2-7; the match to TRBD1 covers 8 bases. This CDR3 spans 13 amino acids. J gave up 6 bases and V 5 bases, and 6 bases lay outside the gene matches. Germline V CDR1 and CDR2: SGHAT, FQNNGV. As DNA, the CDR3 is TGTGCCAGCAGCCTTCGACAGGGGAGCGAGCAGTACTTC. This gives the protein CASSLRQGSEQYF.

The V gene is TRBV6-2 or TRBV6-3, the J gene TRBJ2-3; 9 bases fit TRBD2. Germline CDR1 reads MNHEY; CDR2 reads SVGEGT. This CDR3 contains 16 residues. J was trimmed by 4 bases and V by 2 bases; bases with no gene match: 7. The chain's CDR3 is CASSYAGLATADTQYF. The CDR3 bases are TGTGCCAGCAGTTACGCGGGACTAGCCACCGCAGATACGCAGTATTTT.

The V and J genes are TRBV6-4 and TRBJ1-6, with no clear D. The CDR3 is 13 amino acids. Germline V CDR1 and CDR2: MRHNA, SNTAGT. Deletions cut 8 bases from V and 10 bases from J, with 15 bases between. This CDR3 reads CASGREEGSPLHF. CDR3 DNA: TGTGCCAGCGGCCGGGAGGAGGGATCACCCCTCCACTTT.

The V gene is TRBV27, the J gene TRBJ1-2; D is unresolved. The CDR3 is 14 residues long. From germline, CDR1 is MNHEY and CDR2 SMNVEV (reference sequence). V was clipped by 6 bases and J by 5 bases, with 16 bases between them. The CDR3 protein is CASSPDRREYGYTF. DNA for the CDR3: TGTGCCAGCAGCCCGGACCGGAGGGAATATGGCTACACCTTC.

The rearrangement links TRBV27 to TRBJ2-1, with 13 bases identical to TRBD2. V lost 8 bases to trimming and J lost 4 bases; unmatched junction nucleotides: 11. This CDR3 has 17 residues. The germline V gene has CDR1 MNHEY and CDR2 SMNVEV (reference sequence). DNA of the CDR3: TGTGCCAGCGGAAGGACTAGCGGGAGTGCCGTTTACAATGAGCAGTTCTTC. Amino acid sequence: CASGRTSGSAVYNEQFF.

This sequence joins TRBV5-1 and TRBJ2-5, with D perhaps TRBD2 (6 bases). Trimming shortened V by 4 bases and J by 2 bases, and 15 bases separated the two germline ends. The CDR3 covers 15 residues. Looked up from germline, CDR1 is SGHRS and CDR2 is YFSETQ. CDR3 sequence (DNA): TGCGCCAGCAGCCCCGGGACTTATCAACAAGAGACCCAGTACTTC. Its protein product is CASSPGTYQQETQYF.